One and the same sample provided the 17 T cell receptor beta chains below, sequenced in a study of human thymus T cells. The thymus tissue came from resections taken during corrective heart surgery. The table came from immunoSEQ multiplex PCR; TCRdb's copy has only in-frame clones and leaves some out. The sample lists some 80,000 clones; nearly 98% were seen once. Sequenced: thymus tissue. The receptors here all came from a boy less than two years old with a congenital heart defect but otherwise immunologically healthy.

V usage is TRBV5-4 and J usage is TRBJ2-1, with D possibly TRBD1 on 5 matching bases. V lost 2 bases to trimming and J lost 2 bases, with 11 bases between them. The CDR3 runs to 15 residues. Germline V gives CDR1 SGHNT, CDR2 YYREEE (reference sequence). The CDR3: CASSFNRGPYNEQFF. The CDR3 DNA reads TGTGCCAGCAGCTTTAATAGGGGCCCCTACAATGAGCAGTTCTTC.

The count of this clone is one. The gene calls are TRBV5-8 and TRBJ1-5, with D perhaps matching TRBD1 (5 bases). The V end was cut by 3 bases, the J end by 10 bases, with 11 bases between. The CDR3 length is 12 residues. Germline V lookup: CDR1 SGHTS, CDR2 YDEGEE. CDR3 nucleotide sequence: TGTGCCAGCAGCTCTCGGGACGCACCCCAGCATTTT. It is translated as CASSSRDAPQHF.

The rearrangement joins TRBV5-4 to TRBJ1-2; unclear D gene. This CDR3 has 15 amino acids. Trimming removed 0 bases at V and 0 bases at J, with 9 bases between. Germline CDR1 reads SGHNT; CDR2 reads YYREEE (reference sequence). The CDR3 sequence: CASSLAVGSNYGYTF. As DNA, the CDR3 is TGTGCCAGCAGCTTGGCAGTCGGCTCTAACTATGGCTACACCTTC.

This rearrangement joins TRBV18 to TRBJ1-1; D call uncertain. Per germline, CDR1 KGHSH and CDR2 LQKENI. With 6 bases removed from V and 1 base from J, the gap between germline ends came to 12 bases. The CDR3 runs 14 residues. The CDR3 loop reads CASSPEQRNTEAFF. CDR3 in DNA: TGTGCCAGCTCTCCAGAACAGAGGAACACTGAAGCTTTCTTT.

This chain links TRBV18 with TRBJ2-7, with D perhaps matching TRBD2 (5 bases). The germline V gene encodes CDR1 KGHSH and CDR2 LQKENI. With 3 bases removed from V and 2 bases from J, the gap between germline ends came to 14 bases. This CDR3 has 15 amino acids. CDR3 sequence: CASSPNEGRAYEQYF. The CDR3 nucleotides are TGTGCCAGCTCACCTAATGAGGGCCGCGCCTACGAGCAGTACTTC.

V and J are TRBV6-1 and TRBJ2-7; 9 positions agree with TRBD1. The V segment lost 2 bases and the J segment 3 bases; nucleotides outside the gene matches: 2. This CDR3 region has 14 residues. Germline V CDR1 and CDR2: MNHNS, SASEGT. The CDR3 is CASSERDRDYEQYF. CDR3 nucleotides: TGTGCCAGCAGTGAAAGGGACAGGGACTACGAGCAGTACTTC.

This chain uses TRBV7-9 with TRBJ2-6; maybe TRBD1 (6 bases). Per germline, CDR1 SEHNR and CDR2 FQNEAQ (reference sequence). This CDR3 is built from 18 residues. The ends were cut back, 5 bases at V and 0 bases at J, with 17 bases in the middle. The CDR3 nucleotides read TGTGCCAGCAGCGCACCCCGGGACACCCGCTCTGGGGCCAACGTCCTGACTTTC. Its protein is CASSAPRDTRSGANVLTF.

The chain carries TRBV11-2 and TRBJ2-3; 7 nucleotides align to TRBD2. Germline V lookup: CDR1 SGHAT, CDR2 FQNNGV. This CDR3 is 14 amino acids long. The trim removed 4 bases at V and 6 bases at J, leaving 7 bases unmatched. CDR3 DNA sequence: TGTGCCAGCAGCTGTCAGACTAGCTCGGATACGCAGTATTTT. As protein: CASSCQTSSDTQYF.

This chain connects TRBV6-6 to TRBJ2-1; 9 bases map to TRBD1. Germline CDR1 and CDR2: MNHNY and SVGAGI (reference sequence). V lost 7 bases and J lost 16; bases outside the gene matches: 17. The CDR3 covers 14 residues. CDR3: CASTNTRQTGGNFF. CDR3 coding DNA: TGTGCCAGCACCAACACACGCCAAACAGGGGGCAATTTCTTC.

The chain has TRBV19 and TRBJ2-2, with D perhaps TRBD2 (6 bases). Germline CDR1 reads LNHDA; CDR2 reads SQIVND (reference sequence). CDR3 size: 13 residues. V was clipped by 3 bases and J by 5 bases, with 7 bases between them. The CDR3 region is CASSIGGTGELFF. The DNA of the CDR3 is TGTGCCAGTAGTATTGGGGGGACCGGGGAGCTGTTTTTT.

This clone was observed a single time. The chain uses TRBV2 and TRBJ1-5; 10 bases map to TRBD1. This CDR3 is built from 20 residues. V lost 3 bases and J lost 4; bases outside the gene matches: 18. Germline CDR1 reads SNHLY; CDR2 reads FYNNEI. The CDR3 loop reads CASSDDVPGTGVSGNQPQHF. For the CDR3, the DNA is TGTGCCAGCAGTGACGACGTACCCGGGACAGGGGTATCTGGAAATCAGCCCCAGCATTTT.

This clone occurred once. V and J are TRBV5-1 and TRBJ2-1; the D is unclear. This CDR3 has 10 residues. Germline lookup yields CDR1 SGHRS and CDR2 YFSETQ. Trimming left V 7 bases short and J 5 bases short, with 4 bases between. The CDR3 DNA follows: TGCGCCAGCCCCAACAATGAGCAGTTCTTC. It is translated as CASPNNEQFF.

The J gene is TRBJ1-1, the V gene TRBV12-5; D unresolved. Trimming pared 8 bases from V and 0 bases from J, leaving 25 bases between. This CDR3 region has 18 residues. Germline V gene lookup returns CDR1 LGHNT and CDR2 FRNRAP. CDR3 coding DNA: TGTGCTAGTTTCGTTTGGAAAGGAATCCGACCGATGAACACTGAAGCTTTCTTT. This sequence encodes CASFVWKGIRPMNTEAFF. Using reference TRBV12-5 and TRBJ1-1 for the parts outside the CDR3, the full variable domain is DARVTQTPRHKVTEMGQEVTMRCQPILGHNTVFWYRQTMMQGLELLAYFRNRAPLDDSGMPKDRFSAEMPDATLATLKIQPSEPRDSAVYFCASFVWKGIRPMNTEAFFGQGTRLTVV.

This clone showed up just a few times. This chain links TRBV19 with TRBJ1-5; D is possibly TRBD1 (5 bases). The ends were cut back, 3 bases at V and 1 base at J, with 13 bases in the middle. CDR3 length: 16 residues. CDR1 and CDR2 (germline): LNHDA, SQIVND (reference sequence). The CDR3 DNA sequence: TGTGCCAGTAGTATTAACGTGGGACGGAGCAATCAGCCCCAGCATTTT. It translates to CASSINVGRSNQPQHF.

The chain recombines TRBV7-9 with TRBJ2-5; unclear D gene. Trimming took 1 base from V and 0 from J, leaving 12 bases between them. Germline CDR1 and CDR2: SEHNR and FQNEAQ (reference sequence). The length of the CDR3 is 16 residues. CDR3 protein: CASSLVALGDQETQYF. The DNA of the CDR3 is TGTGCCAGCAGCTTAGTCGCTCTTGGGGACCAAGAGACCCAGTACTTC.

The chain links TRBV10-3 to TRBJ2-1, with TRBD2 matching 10 bases. This CDR3 contains 17 residues. Trimming took 1 base from V and 5 from J; bases not matched to a gene: 8. CDR1 is ENHRY, CDR2 SYGVKD, per germline. The CDR3 region has the DNA TGTGCCATCAGTGAGTGTGAAGCGGGGGGGCCCAACAATGAGCAGTTCTTC. Translating gives CAISECEAGGPNNEQFF.

This clone was recorded once. This chain links TRBV30 with TRBJ1-1, with D hard to call. Germline V gene lookup returns CDR1 GTSNPN and CDR2 SVGIG (reference sequence). The CDR3 loop spans 13 amino acids. V shed 3 bases and J shed 1 base, with 9 bases lying between them. CDR3 nucleotides: TGTGCCTGGAGGACGGTAGCGAACACTGAAGCTTTCTTT. Residues: CAWRTVANTEAFF.